This T cell receptor (beta chain) was found in a study of neurological immune-mediated disorders. Whole-study findings and limits: The most TCR clonal expansion was seen in HTLV-1-associated myelopathy, whereas the least was seen in multiple sclerosis, below the level in healthy controls.

This clonotype was seen ten or more times. No antigen is known for it. TCRdb independently ran MiXCR on the 5' RACE reads; one entry per CDR3 protein. This table holds around 71,000 distinct CDR3 sequences, roughly an eighth found once. Regarding time point: longitudinal time-point 1 (baseline). Germline V lookup: CDR1 SQVTM, CDR2 ANQGSEA. V trimming: 4 bases; J trimming: 7 bases; junction bases outside the gene matches: 9. This CDR3 spans 14 amino acids. Sequencing was done on a sample of PBMCs. The TCR comes from a female donor with HTLV-1-associated myelopathy (HAM/TSP). J is TRBJ1-4 and V is TRBV29-1, with 7 bases lining up with TRBD1. The CDR3 bases are TGCAGCGTTGTTGGCGGGACAGAAGTTGAAAAACTGTTTTTT. This codes for CSVVGGTEVEKLFF.